This T cell receptor beta chain was observed in a study of blood T cells in healthy people across ages. In the study overall: Template-switching capture recovered about one barcoded beta molecule per two T cells.

Staff drew 9 to 10 milliliters of peripheral blood from each donor. The CDR3 extends over 15 amino acids. CDR1 MGHRA and CDR2 YSYEKL come from the germline V gene. V lost 3 bases, J lost 0 bases, and 11 bases lay in between. This clonotype came up a few times. Together with a sample-barcoded 5' primer, a J-beta primer mix was included in a second PCR lasting roughly 6 to 12 cycles. TCRdb reprocessed the 5' RACE reads with MiXCR, giving one entry per CDR3 protein. This table holds some 880,000 distinct CDR3 sequences, roughly 34% found once. Sequenced input: blood. The source of this sequence is a man aged 18 to 30 in good health. This rearrangement joins TRBV4-1 to TRBJ1-1, with D possibly being TRBD1 (6 bases). The CDR3 spells CASSQKDSMNTEAFF. CDR3 DNA: TGCGCCAGCAGCCAGAAGGACAGCATGAACACTGAAGCTTTCTTT.